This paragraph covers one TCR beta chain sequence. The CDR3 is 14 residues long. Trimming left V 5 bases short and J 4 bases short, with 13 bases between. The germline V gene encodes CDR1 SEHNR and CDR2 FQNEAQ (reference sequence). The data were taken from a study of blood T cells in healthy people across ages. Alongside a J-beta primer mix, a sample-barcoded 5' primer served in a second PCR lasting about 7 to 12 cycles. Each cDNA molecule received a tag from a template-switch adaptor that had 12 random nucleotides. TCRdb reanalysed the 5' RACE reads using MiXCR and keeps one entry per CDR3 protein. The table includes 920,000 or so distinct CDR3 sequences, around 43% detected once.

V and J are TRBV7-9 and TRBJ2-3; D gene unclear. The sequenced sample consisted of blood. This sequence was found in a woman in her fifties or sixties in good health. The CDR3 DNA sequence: TGTGCCAGCAGCGTACCCCGACTCCCAGATACGCAGTATTTT. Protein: CASSVPRLPDTQYF.